The clone carrying this T cell receptor (beta chain) was seen repeatedly, ten times or more. Its target is unknown. The CDR3 extends over 11 amino acids. Looked up from germline, CDR1 is SNHLY and CDR2 is FYNNEI. V gave up 9 bases and J gave up 6 bases, with 9 bases separating them. These data belong to a study of T cell repertoires in cytomegalovirus infection. On the study more broadly: The study used recently identified HLA-C-restricted and well-studied HLA-B-restricted CMV epitopes. A matching HLA type, together with CMV infection, was signaled by public TCR beta signatures. The study's findings and limits: Frequencies of public TCR beta families were cumulated, and this identified carriers of CMV plus the relevant HLA. The study found HLA-C-restricted CMV-specific TCR beta clonotypes dominating the ex vivo response.

TCRdb reanalysed the reads using MiXCR and keeps one entry per CDR3 protein. This table has fewer than 1,000,000 distinct CDR3 sequences, approximately 32% appearing once. This receptor was obtained from a human donor in good health (CMV status not recorded). Some clones in this sample may be carry-over from other donors' samples. Sample: cultured CD8+ T cells from PBMCs, taken from culture after CMV antigen stimulation. The rearrangement uses TRBV2 and TRBJ2-1, with D perhaps matching TRBD2 (7 bases). The CDR3 region is CASRGGNEQFF. The CDR3 bases are TGTGCCAGTAGGGGGGGCAATGAGCAGTTCTTC.